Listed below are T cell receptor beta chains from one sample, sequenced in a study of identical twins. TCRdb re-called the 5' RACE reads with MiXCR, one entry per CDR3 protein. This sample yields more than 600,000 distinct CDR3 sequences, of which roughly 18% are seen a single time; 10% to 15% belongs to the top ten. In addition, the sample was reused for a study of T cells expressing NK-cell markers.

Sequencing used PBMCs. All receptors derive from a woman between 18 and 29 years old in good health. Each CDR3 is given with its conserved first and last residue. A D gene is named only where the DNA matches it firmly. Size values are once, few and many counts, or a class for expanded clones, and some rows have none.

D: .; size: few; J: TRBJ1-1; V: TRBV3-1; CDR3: CASSLGTRCFF; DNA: TGTGCCAGCAGCCTAGGGACAAGGTGCTTCTTT
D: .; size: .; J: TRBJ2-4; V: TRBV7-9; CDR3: CASSFRGIQYF; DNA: TGTGCCAGCAGCTTCCGGGGCATTCAGTACTTC
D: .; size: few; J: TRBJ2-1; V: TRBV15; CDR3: CATRGKGRNEQFF; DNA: TGTGCCACCAGAGGAAAAGGGAGGAATGAGCAGTTCTTC
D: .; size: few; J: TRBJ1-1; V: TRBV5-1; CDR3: CASSLQTGEGTEAFF; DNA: TGCGCCAGCAGCTTACAGACAGGTGAAGGCACTGAAGCTTTCTTT
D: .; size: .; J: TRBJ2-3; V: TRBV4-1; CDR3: CASSQDGQRTDTQYF; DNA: TGCGCCAGCAGCCAAGATGGACAAAGGACAGATACGCAGTATTTT
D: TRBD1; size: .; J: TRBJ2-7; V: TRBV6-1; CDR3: CATAGQGAHEQYF; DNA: TGTGCCACCGCGGGACAGGGAGCACACGAGCAGTACTTC
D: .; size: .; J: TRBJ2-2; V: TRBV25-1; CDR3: CASRQTETGELFF; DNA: TGTGCCAGCAGACAGACCGAGACGGGGGAGCTGTTTTTT
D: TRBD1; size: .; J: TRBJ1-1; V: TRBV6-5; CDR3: CASSSSGNRGGREAFF; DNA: TGTGCCAGCAGTTCGAGCGGAAACAGGGGAGGACGGGAAGCTTTCTTT
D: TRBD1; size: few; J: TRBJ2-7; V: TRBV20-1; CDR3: CSARTGPHLYEQYF; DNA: TGCAGTGCTAGGACAGGGCCCCACCTTTACGAGCAGTACTTC
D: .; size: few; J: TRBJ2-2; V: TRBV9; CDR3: CASSGGVTGELFF; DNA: TGTGCGTCCTCGGGGGGCGTTACCGGGGAGCTGTTTTTT
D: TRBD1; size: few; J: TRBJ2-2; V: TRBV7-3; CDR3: CASSRPGQGVTGELFF; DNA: TGTGCCAGCAGCCGACCGGGACAGGGTGTCACCGGGGAGCTGTTTTTT
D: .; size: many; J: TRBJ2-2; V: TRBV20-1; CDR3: CSARDGGSNTGELFF; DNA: TGCAGTGCTAGAGATGGGGGGTCAAACACCGGGGAGCTGTTTTTT
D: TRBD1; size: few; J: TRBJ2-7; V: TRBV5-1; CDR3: CASSSPRGQTFSYEQYF; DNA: TGCGCCAGCAGCTCGCCCCGGGGACAGACCTTTTCCTACGAGCAGTACTTC
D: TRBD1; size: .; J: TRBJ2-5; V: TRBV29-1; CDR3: CSADLGQGKETQYF; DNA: TGCAGCGCTGATCTGGGACAGGGCAAAGAGACCCAGTACTTC
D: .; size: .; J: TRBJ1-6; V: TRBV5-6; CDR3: CASSHRGRFGSNSPLHF; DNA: TGTGCCAGCAGCCACCGTGGTAGATTCGGATCGAATTCACCCCTCCACTTT
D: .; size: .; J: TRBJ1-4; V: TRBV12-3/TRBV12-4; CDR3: CASRAVEKLFF; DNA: TGTGCCAGCAGAGCGGTAGAAAAACTGTTTTTT
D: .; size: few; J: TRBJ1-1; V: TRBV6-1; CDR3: CASTRRTGTLMNTEAFF; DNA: TGTGCCAGCACCAGGCGGACGGGTACTTTAATGAACACTGAAGCTTTCTTT
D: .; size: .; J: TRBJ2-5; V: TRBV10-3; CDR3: CAISESGRQETQYF; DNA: TGTGCCATCAGTGAGTCGGGCAGACAAGAGACCCAGTACTTC
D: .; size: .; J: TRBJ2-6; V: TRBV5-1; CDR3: CASSRTDTGAGFGANVLTF; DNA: TGCGCCAGCAGCCGAACGGACACAGGTGCCGGATTTGGGGCCAACGTCCTGACTTTC
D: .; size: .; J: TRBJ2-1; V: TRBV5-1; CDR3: CASSLAPQNEQFF; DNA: TGCGCCAGCAGCTTGGCCCCCCAGAATGAGCAGTTCTTC
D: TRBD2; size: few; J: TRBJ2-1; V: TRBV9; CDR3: CASSASGGAYEQFF; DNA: TGTGCCAGCAGCGCTAGCGGGGGGGCCTATGAGCAGTTCTTC
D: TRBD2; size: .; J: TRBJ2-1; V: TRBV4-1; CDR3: CASSQGGLAGYNEQFF; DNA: TGCGCCAGCAGCCAGGGGGGACTAGCGGGTTACAATGAGCAGTTCTTC
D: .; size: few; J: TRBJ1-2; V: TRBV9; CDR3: CASSVDVSFGYTF; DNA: TGTGCCAGCAGCGTAGACGTCAGCTTTGGCTACACCTTC
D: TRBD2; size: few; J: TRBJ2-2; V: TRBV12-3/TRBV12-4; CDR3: CASSPTGTSVGELFF; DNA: TGTGCCAGCAGCCCTACCGGGACTAGCGTCGGGGAGCTGTTTTTT
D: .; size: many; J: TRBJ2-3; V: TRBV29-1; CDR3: CSVEAGRDTQYF; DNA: TGCAGCGTTGAAGCGGGAAGAGATACGCAGTATTTT
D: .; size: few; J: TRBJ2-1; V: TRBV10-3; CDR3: CAISSQGGYNEQFF; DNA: TGTGCCATCAGTTCCCAGGGAGGCTACAATGAGCAGTTCTTC
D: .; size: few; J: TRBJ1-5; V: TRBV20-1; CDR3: CSASKLGGGGISPQHF; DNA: TGCAGTGCTAGTAAATTGGGGGGCGGGGGTATCAGCCCCCAGCATTTT
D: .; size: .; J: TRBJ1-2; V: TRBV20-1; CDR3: CSARDRQSDFSVLSGYTF; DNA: TGCAGTGCTAGAGATAGACAGTCTGATTTTAGTGTGCTCAGTGGCTACACCTTC
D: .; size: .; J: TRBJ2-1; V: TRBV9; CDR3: CASSLQGIGNEQFF; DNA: TGTGCCAGCAGCTTACAGGGAATTGGCAATGAGCAGTTCTTC
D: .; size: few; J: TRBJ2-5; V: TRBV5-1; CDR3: CASSLASLETQYF; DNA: TGCGCCAGCAGCTTGGCTAGCTTGGAGACCCAGTACTTC
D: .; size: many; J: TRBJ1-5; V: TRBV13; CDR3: CASSLDRDQPQHF; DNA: TGTGCCAGCAGCTTAGACAGGGATCAGCCCCAGCATTTT
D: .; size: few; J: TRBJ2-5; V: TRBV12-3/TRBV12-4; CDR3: CASSFGSAHQETQYF; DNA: TGTGCCAGCAGTTTCGGGTCGGCTCACCAAGAGACCCAGTACTTC
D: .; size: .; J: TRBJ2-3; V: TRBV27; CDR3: CASRGGRRGSTDTQYF; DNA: TGTGCCAGCAGGGGGGGCCGGCGGGGCAGCACAGATACGCAGTATTTT
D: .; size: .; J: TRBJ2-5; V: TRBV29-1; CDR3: CSVLLEETQYF; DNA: TGCAGCGTTCTCTTGGAAGAGACCCAGTACTTC
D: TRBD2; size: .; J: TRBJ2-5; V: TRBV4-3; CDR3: CASSHEIAGVETQYF; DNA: TGCGCCAGCAGCCACGAGATAGCGGGAGTAGAGACCCAGTACTTC
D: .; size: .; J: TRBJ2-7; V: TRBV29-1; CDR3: CSALKGHRSPYEQYF; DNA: TGCAGCGCCCTGAAGGGCCATCGCTCGCCCTACGAGCAGTACTTC
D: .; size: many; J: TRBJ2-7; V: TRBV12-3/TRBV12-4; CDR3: CASSYSSGYEQYF; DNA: TGTGCCAGCAGCTATAGCTCCGGCTACGAGCAGTACTTC
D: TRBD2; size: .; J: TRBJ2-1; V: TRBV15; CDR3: CATSRGLTSGGDNEQFF; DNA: TGTGCCACCAGCAGAGGGTTAACTAGCGGGGGCGACAATGAGCAGTTCTTC
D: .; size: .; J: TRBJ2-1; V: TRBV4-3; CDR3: CASSQERLASYNEQFF; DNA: TGCGCCAGCAGCCAAGAGCGGCTAGCGAGCTACAATGAGCAGTTCTTC
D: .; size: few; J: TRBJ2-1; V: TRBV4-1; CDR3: CASSQGGGRSAYNEQFF; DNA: TGCGCCAGCAGCCAAGGTGGAGGGCGTAGCGCCTACAATGAGCAGTTCTTC
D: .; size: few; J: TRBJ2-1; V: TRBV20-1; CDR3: CSAPGPPGIYNEQFF; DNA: TGCAGTGCTCCGGGACCTCCAGGGATTTACAATGAGCAGTTCTTC
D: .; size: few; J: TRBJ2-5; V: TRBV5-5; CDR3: CASSLGPRFSQETQYF; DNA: TGTGCCAGCAGCTTGGGACCCAGGTTTTCGCAAGAGACCCAGTACTTC
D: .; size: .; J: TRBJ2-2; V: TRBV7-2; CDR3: CASRISAGNGGELFF; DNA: TGTGCCAGCAGGATTAGCGCGGGGAACGGCGGGGAGCTGTTTTTT
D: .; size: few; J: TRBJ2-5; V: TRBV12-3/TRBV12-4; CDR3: CASTPRVEGTQYF; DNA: TGTGCCAGCACCCCCCGTGTGGAAGGGACCCAGTACTTC
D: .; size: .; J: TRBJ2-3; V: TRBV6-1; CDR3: CASTPGSYTDTQYF; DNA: TGTGCCAGCACCCCTGGCAGTTACACAGATACGCAGTATTTT
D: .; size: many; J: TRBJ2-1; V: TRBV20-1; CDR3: CSARAGRLNNEQFF; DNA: TGCAGTGCGCGAGCCGGGCGACTAAACAATGAGCAGTTCTTC
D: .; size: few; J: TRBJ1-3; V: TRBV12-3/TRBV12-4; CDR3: CRIDGNTIYF; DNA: TGCCGAATAGATGGAAACACCATATATTTT
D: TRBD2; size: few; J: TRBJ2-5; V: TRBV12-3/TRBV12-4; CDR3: CASSPSFGRAETQYF; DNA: TGTGCCAGCAGTCCCTCCTTTGGGAGGGCGGAGACCCAGTACTTC
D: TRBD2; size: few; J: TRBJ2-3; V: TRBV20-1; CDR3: CSAVPGGVWTSGRGSTDTQYF; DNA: TGCAGTGCTGTCCCCGGGGGGGTCTGGACTAGCGGGAGGGGGAGCACAGATACGCAGTATTTT
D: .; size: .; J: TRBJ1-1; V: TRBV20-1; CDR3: CSAPTGTKGTEAFF; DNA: TGCAGTGCTCCGACCGGGACAAAGGGCACTGAAGCTTTCTTT
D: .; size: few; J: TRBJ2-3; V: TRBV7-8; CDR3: CASSVRDGTDTQYF; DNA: TGTGCCAGCAGCGTACGGGACGGCACAGATACGCAGTATTTT
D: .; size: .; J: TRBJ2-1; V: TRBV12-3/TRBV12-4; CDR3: CASMGGGNEQFF; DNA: TGTGCCAGCATGGGGGGCGGCAATGAGCAGTTCTTC
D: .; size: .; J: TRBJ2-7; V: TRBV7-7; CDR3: CASSGGLQYEQYF; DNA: TGTGCTAGCAGTGGAGGGCTGCAGTACGAGCAGTACTTC
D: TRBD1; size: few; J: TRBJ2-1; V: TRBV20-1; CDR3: CSARSPGQGTYNEQFF; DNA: TGCAGTGCTAGGTCACCGGGACAGGGGACATACAATGAGCAGTTCTTC
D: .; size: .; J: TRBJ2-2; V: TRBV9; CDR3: CASSVVQSSTGELFF; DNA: TGTGCCAGCAGCGTAGTTCAGTCAAGCACCGGGGAGCTGTTTTTT